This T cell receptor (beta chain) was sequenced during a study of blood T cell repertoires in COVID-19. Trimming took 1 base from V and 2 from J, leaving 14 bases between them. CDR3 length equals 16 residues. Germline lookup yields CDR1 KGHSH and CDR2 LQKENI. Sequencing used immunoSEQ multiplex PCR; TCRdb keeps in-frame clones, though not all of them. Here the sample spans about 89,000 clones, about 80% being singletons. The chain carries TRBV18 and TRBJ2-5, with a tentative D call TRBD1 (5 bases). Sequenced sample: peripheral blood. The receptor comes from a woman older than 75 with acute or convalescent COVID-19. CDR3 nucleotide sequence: TGTGCCAGCTCACCACTAGACGGACAACTTCAAGAGACCCAGTACTTC. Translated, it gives CASSPLDGQLQETQYF.